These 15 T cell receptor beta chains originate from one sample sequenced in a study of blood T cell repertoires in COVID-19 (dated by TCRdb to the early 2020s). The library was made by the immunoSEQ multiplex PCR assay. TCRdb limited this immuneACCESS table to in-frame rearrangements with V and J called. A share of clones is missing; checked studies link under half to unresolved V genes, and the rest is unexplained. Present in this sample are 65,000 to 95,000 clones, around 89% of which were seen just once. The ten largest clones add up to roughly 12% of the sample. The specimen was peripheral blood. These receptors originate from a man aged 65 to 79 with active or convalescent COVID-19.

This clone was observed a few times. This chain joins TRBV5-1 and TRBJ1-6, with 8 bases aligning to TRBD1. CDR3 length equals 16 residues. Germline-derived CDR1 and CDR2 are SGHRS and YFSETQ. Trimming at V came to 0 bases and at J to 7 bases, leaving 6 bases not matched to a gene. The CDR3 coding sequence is TGCGCCAGCAGCTTGGCCGGGCAGGGGGCCAATTCACCCCTCCACTTT. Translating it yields CASSLAGQGANSPLHF.

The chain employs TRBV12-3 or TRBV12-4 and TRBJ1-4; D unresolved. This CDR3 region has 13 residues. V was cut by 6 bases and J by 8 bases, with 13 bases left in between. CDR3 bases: TGTGCCAGCAGCCAGAACATAGCCGAAAAACTGTTTTTT. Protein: CASSQNIAEKLFF.

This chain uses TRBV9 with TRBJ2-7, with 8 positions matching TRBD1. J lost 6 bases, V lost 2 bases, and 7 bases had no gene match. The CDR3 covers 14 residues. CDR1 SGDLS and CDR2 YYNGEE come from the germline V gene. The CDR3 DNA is TGTGCCAGCAGCGTGGGGCAGGGGGCGTTCGAGCAGTACTTC. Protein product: CASSVGQGAFEQYF.

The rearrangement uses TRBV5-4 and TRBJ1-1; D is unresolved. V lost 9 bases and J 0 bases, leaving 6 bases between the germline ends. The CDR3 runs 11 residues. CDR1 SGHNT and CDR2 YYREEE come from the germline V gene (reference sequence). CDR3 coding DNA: TGTGCCACCTATCTGAACACTGAAGCTTTCTTT. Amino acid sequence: CATYLNTEAFF.

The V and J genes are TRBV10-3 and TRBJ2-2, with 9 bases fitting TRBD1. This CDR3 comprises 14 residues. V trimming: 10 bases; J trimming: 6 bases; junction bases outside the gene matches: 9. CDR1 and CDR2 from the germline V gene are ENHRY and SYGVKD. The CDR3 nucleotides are TGTGCCACTGATAGGACAGGGGAGGCCGGGGAGCTGTTTTTT. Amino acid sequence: CATDRTGEAGELFF.

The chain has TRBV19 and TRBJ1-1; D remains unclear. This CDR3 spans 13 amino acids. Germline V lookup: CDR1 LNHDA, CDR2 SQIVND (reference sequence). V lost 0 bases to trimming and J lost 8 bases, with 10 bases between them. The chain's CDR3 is CASSIEPGSEAFF. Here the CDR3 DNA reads TGTGCCAGTAGTATAGAACCGGGTTCGGAAGCTTTCTTT.

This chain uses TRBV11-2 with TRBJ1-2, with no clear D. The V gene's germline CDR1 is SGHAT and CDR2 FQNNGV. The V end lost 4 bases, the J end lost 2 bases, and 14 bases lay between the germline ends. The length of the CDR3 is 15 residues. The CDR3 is CASSSNAGNNYGYTF. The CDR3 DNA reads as TGTGCCAGCAGCTCCAACGCCGGGAACAACTATGGCTACACCTTC.

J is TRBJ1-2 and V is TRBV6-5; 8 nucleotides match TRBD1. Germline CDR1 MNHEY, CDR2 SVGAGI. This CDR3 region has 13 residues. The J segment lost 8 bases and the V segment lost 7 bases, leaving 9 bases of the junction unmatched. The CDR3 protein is CASTVGQAGGYTF. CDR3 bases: TGTGCCAGCACCGTGGGACAGGCTGGGGGCTACACCTTC.

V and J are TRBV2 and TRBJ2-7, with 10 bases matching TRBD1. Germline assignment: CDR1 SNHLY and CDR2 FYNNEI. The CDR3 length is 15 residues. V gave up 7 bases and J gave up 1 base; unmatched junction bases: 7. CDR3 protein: CASTGGQGTSYEQYF. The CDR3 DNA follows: TGTGCCAGCACTGGGGGACAGGGGACTTCCTACGAGCAGTACTTC.

In DNA, the CDR3 is TGTGCCAGCAGCTTAAGGGGTCCCAATCAGCCCCAGCATTTT. Translating it yields CASSLRGPNQPQHF. The chain joins TRBV7-2 to TRBJ1-5; D possibly corresponds to TRBD1 (5 bases). This CDR3 has 14 amino acids. V lost 2 bases, J lost 3 bases, and 8 bases lay in between. CDR1 is SGHTA, CDR2 FQGNSA, per germline. Using reference TRBV7-2 and TRBJ1-5 for the parts outside the CDR3, the full variable domain is GAGVSQSPSNKVTEKGKDVELRCDPISGHTALYWYRQSLGQGLEFLIYFQGNSAPDKSGLPSDRFSAERTGGSVSTLTIQRTQQEDSAVYLCASSLRGPNQPQHFGDGTRLSIL.

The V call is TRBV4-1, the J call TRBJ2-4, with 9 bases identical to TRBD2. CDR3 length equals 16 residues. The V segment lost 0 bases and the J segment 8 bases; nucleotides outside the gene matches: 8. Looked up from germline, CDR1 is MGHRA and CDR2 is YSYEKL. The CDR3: CASSQDPAGGRHIQYF. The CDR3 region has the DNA TGCGCCAGCAGCCAAGATCCGGCGGGGGGGAGGCACATTCAGTACTTC.

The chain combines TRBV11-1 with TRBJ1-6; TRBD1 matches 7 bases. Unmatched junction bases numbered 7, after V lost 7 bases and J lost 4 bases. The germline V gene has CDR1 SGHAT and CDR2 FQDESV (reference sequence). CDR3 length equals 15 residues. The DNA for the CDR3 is TGTGCCAGCAAGCGAATGGGACAGTATAATTCACCCCTCCACTTT. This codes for CASKRMGQYNSPLHF.

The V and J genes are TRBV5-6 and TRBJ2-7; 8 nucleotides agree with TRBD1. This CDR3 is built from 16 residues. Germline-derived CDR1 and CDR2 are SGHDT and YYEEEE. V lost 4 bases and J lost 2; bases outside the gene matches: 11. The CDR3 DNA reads TGTGCCAGCAGCCCTGGGGATGGGACAGGAACCTACGAGCAGTACTTC. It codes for CASSPGDGTGTYEQYF.

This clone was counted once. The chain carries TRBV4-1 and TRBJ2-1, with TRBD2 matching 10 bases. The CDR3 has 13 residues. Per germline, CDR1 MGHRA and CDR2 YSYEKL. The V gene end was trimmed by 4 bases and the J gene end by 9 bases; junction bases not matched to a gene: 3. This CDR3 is CASSRGTSVEQFF. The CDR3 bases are TGCGCCAGCAGCCGCGGGACTAGCGTTGAGCAGTTCTTC.

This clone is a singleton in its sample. CDR3 loop: CAWTGGGSVPNKQFF. CDR3 sequence (DNA): TGTGCCTGGACTGGGGGGGGGTCCGTCCCGAACAAGCAGTTCTTC. This rearrangement joins TRBV30 to TRBJ2-1, with 7 bases that match TRBD2. Unmatched junction bases numbered 17, after V lost 4 bases and J lost 11 bases. The CDR3 covers 15 residues. Germline CDR1 is GTSNPN and CDR2 is SVGIG (reference sequence).